Presented here are 30 T cell receptor beta chains from one specimen sequenced in a study of metastatic and nonmetastatic thyroid tumors. TCRdb re-clonotyped the PCR reads through MiXCR. The sample consists of around 26,000 clones, approximately 20% of them appearing once. The entire patient cohort was treatment-naive prior to thyroid surgery. The sample taken for sequencing was adjacent normal tissue. Receptors were obtained from a female donor with papillary thyroid cancer or a benign thyroid nodule (not recorded which). Some clones in this sample may be carry-over from other donors' samples.

Ten or more counts support this clone. The chain links TRBV15 to TRBJ2-1; the D is unclear. CDR3 size: 13 residues. CDR1 is LNHNV and CDR2 is YYDKDF in the germline V gene (reference sequence). V was clipped by 1 base and J by 8 bases, with 9 bases between them. CDR3 in DNA: TGTGCCACCAGCAGAGTAGACGGCGATGAGCAGTTCTTC. Translating it yields CATSRVDGDEQFF. Variable domain in full (rest from reference TRBV15 and TRBJ2-1): DAMVIQNPRYQVTQFGKPVTLSCSQTLNHNVMYWYQQKSSQAPKLLFHYYDKDFNNEADTPDNFQSRRPNTSFCFLDIRSPGLGDTAMYLCATSRVDGDEQFFGPGTRLTVL.

For this clone: One end of the junction does not line up with germline, which may come from a read error. Other nucleotide sequences in the sample specify the same CDR3. V and J are TRBV9 and TRBJ2-1, with D tentatively TRBD1 (5 bases). CDR3 length: 15 residues. Germline V CDR1 and CDR2: SGDLS, YYNGEE. In DNA, the CDR3 is TGTGCCAGCAGTGTAGACCCTGGGGCGTTAAATGAGCAGTTCTTC. Translation: CASSVDPGALNEQFF. The variable domain in full, with the rest retrieved from reference TRBV9 and TRBJ2-1, is DSGVTQTPKHLITATGQRVTLRCSPRSGDLSVYWYQQSLDQGLQFLIQYYNGEERAKGNILERFSAQQFPDLHSELNLSSLELGDSALYFCASSVDPGALNEQFFGPGTRLTVL.

As concerns this clone: A read error may produce the germline difference seen at one junction end. The CDR3 sequence: CTSRETSGSVLQFF. The CDR3 coding sequence is TGTACCAGCCGGGAGACTAGCGGGAGTGTGTTGCAGTTCTTC. V usage is TRBV6-1 and J usage is TRBJ2-1, with 12 bases lining up with TRBD2. Germline V gene data show CDR1 as MNHNS and CDR2 as SASEGT. The length of the CDR3 is 14 residues.

This clone was counted a few times. CDR3 loop: CASSYWGGDGYTF. CDR3 DNA: TGTGCCAGCAGTTACTGGGGGGGGGACGGCTACACCTTC. The chain carries TRBV6-5 and TRBJ1-2, with a weak D call TRBD1 (5 bases). The CDR3 consists of 13 residues. CDR1 and CDR2 (germline): MNHEY, SVGAGI. Deletions cut 1 base from V and 8 bases from J, with 11 bases between.

By sample fraction, this clone is medium-sized. The V and J genes are TRBV6-1 and TRBJ2-3, with 7 positions matching TRBD1. With 0 bases clipped from V and 1 base from J, the junction kept 10 bases outside the gene matches. The CDR3 sequence is 18 residues long. CDR1 is MNHNS, CDR2 SASEGT, per germline. The CDR3 is CASSEARGQWSGTDTQYF. The CDR3 region has the DNA TGTGCCAGCAGTGAAGCGAGGGGACAGTGGAGTGGCACAGATACGCAGTATTTT.

This clone was seen at least ten times. The chain combines TRBV5-1 with TRBJ2-1; the match to TRBD2 covers 10 bases. The CDR3 extends over 15 amino acids. In germline, CDR1 is SGHRS, CDR2 YFSETQ. V trimming: 4 bases; J trimming: 5 bases; junction bases outside the gene matches: 6. As DNA, the CDR3 is TGCGCCAGCAGCCCTGGGACTAGCGAGCACAATGAGCAGTTCTTC. Its translation is CASSPGTSEHNEQFF.

The rearrangement links TRBV11-3 to TRBJ2-1, with a possible D match to TRBD2 (6 bases). CDR1 SGHNT and CDR2 YENEEA come from the germline V gene. The germline V and J ends were trimmed by 5 bases and 0 bases, with 17 bases remaining between them. This CDR3 is built from 17 residues. The CDR3 region is CASSRLAVVASYNEQFF. The CDR3 DNA sequence: TGTGCCAGCAGCAGATTAGCGGTAGTCGCCTCCTACAATGAGCAGTTCTTC.

This clone was seen ten or more times. The V gene is TRBV20-1, the J gene TRBJ1-5; D is perhaps TRBD1 (6 bases). The CDR3 has 14 residues. Per the germline V gene, CDR1 is DFQATT and CDR2 is SNEGSKA (reference sequence). As DNA, the CDR3 is TGCAGCGCACAGGGCGGGGGGAGCAATCAGCCCCAGCATTTT. Protein product: CSAQGGGSNQPQHF.

The chain combines TRBV7-2 with TRBJ2-3; no reliable D call. Trimming took off 5 bases at V and 2 bases at J, with 11 bases between the two ends. CDR1 and CDR2 from the germline V gene are SGHTA and FQGNSA. CDR3 length: 14 amino acids. The CDR3 is CASSPLTPTDTQYF. DNA of the CDR3: TGTGCCAGCAGCCCCTTGACTCCCACAGATACGCAGTATTTT. Drawing the rest from reference TRBV7-2 and TRBJ2-3, the complete variable domain is GAGVSQSPSNKVTEKGKDVELRCDPISGHTALYWYRQSLGQGLEFLIYFQGNSAPDKSGLPSDRFSAERTGGSVSTLTIQRTQQEDSAVYLCASSPLTPTDTQYFGPGTRLTVL.

This chain links TRBV9 with TRBJ2-3, with D possibly matching TRBD2 (6 bases). V lost 4 bases and J lost 6, with 15 bases in between. The CDR3 runs 14 residues. CDR1 is SGDLS and CDR2 is YYNGEE in the germline V gene. The CDR3 bases are TGTGCCAGCAGCCCCACAGGAGGGGCGGATACGCAGTATTTT. As protein: CASSPTGGADTQYF.

This clone was found many times. The CDR3, as DNA: TGCGCCAGCAGTCTGGAGGCCCAAGAGACCCAGTACTTC. Protein product: CASSLEAQETQYF. The V gene is TRBV4-3, the J gene TRBJ2-5; possible D gene TRBD2, 5 bases. The V end was cut by 6 bases, the J end by 1 base, with 9 bases between. Germline CDR1 reads LGHNA; CDR2 reads YSLEER. The CDR3 runs 13 residues.

This clone was observed many times. The same CDR3 can be traced to other DNA sequences in this sample. This chain joins TRBV11-1 and TRBJ2-3; 9 nucleotides agree with TRBD2. Looked up from germline, CDR1 is SGHAT and CDR2 is FQDESV (reference sequence). This CDR3 spans 17 amino acids. After removal of 5 bases from V and 5 bases from J, the junction contained 14 bases not matched to a gene. Here the CDR3 DNA reads TGTGCCAGCAGCAACTATGGGGCAGCGGGAGGAGGAGATACGCAGTATTTT. This codes for CASSNYGAAGGGDTQYF.

The CDR3 DNA follows: TGCGCCAGCAGCTTGGTGCAGGGGTTGAACACTGAAGCTTTCTTT. Residues: CASSLVQGLNTEAFF. The V gene is TRBV5-1, the J gene TRBJ1-1, with D tentatively TRBD1 (6 bases). CDR1 SGHRS and CDR2 YFSETQ come from the germline V gene. The CDR3 sequence is 15 residues long. V was clipped by 0 bases and J by 0 bases, with 9 bases between them.

This clone has a count of ten or more. The V gene is TRBV28, the J gene TRBJ1-2; tentative D call: TRBD1 (5 bases). Germline V gives CDR1 MDHEN, CDR2 SYDVKM. The CDR3 is 14 residues long. Trimming stripped 6 bases from V and 7 bases from J, with 18 bases between. The CDR3 DNA sequence: TGTGCCAGCAGCCTAGGGGTGGGCGGTAGTGGCTACACCTTC. This sequence encodes CASSLGVGGSGYTF.

The V and J genes are TRBV30 and TRBJ2-7; D ambiguous. From germline, CDR1 is GTSNPN and CDR2 SVGIG (reference sequence). Trimming took off 1 base at V and 2 bases at J, with 6 bases between the two ends. The CDR3 runs 12 residues. CDR3: CAWSDETYEQYF. Here the CDR3 DNA reads TGTGCCTGGAGTGACGAGACCTACGAGCAGTACTTC.

This clone has a count of ten or more. The V call is TRBV15, the J call TRBJ1-1; D gene unclear. Trimming pared 2 bases from V and 4 bases from J, leaving 20 bases between. Germline CDR1 LNHNV, CDR2 YYDKDF (reference sequence). The CDR3 sequence is 17 residues long. In DNA, the CDR3 is TGTGCCACCAGCAGACCCCGCTTGTCAGCATGGGGCACTGAAGCTTTCTTT. As protein: CATSRPRLSAWGTEAFF.

V usage is TRBV20-1 and J usage is TRBJ2-7, with 12 bases aligning to TRBD2. The CDR3 has 13 amino acids. Trimming removed 1 base from V and 5 bases from J; junction bases left unmatched: 0. Germline loops: CDR1 DFQATT, CDR2 SNEGSKA (reference sequence). CDR3 nucleotide sequence: TGCAGTGCTAGAGGACTAGCGGGGGACGAGCAGTACTTC. Translating it yields CSARGLAGDEQYF.

This clone was picked up many times. The genes are TRBV7-6 and TRBJ2-2; perhaps TRBD2 as D (6 bases). Germline CDR1 SGHVS, CDR2 FNYEAQ. Trimming took 5 bases from V and 7 from J, leaving 23 bases between them. The CDR3 has 17 residues. The CDR3 nucleotides read TGTGCCAGCAGCCCGGACAATGGGTTCGGGCGGGGCGGGGAGCTGTTTTTT. Residues: CASSPDNGFGRGGELFF.

This clone was counted between two and nine times. This chain joins TRBV6-2 or TRBV6-3 and TRBJ2-7, with 7 nucleotides matching TRBD2. J gave up 1 base and V 8 bases, and 5 bases lay outside the gene matches. The CDR3 sequence is 13 residues long. Germline assignment: CDR1 MNHEY and CDR2 SVGEGT. In DNA form, the CDR3 reads TGTGCCAGCCGGGACTATCTGTCCTACGAGCAGTACTTC. Amino acids: CASRDYLSYEQYF.

This clone was detected many times. Here the CDR3 reads CASSPGQGPATDTQYF. In nucleotides, the CDR3 is TGTGCCAGCTCACCAGGACAGGGGCCAGCCACAGATACGCAGTATTTT. The chain is built from TRBV18 and TRBJ2-3; the match to TRBD1 covers 9 bases. The germline V gene encodes CDR1 KGHSH and CDR2 LQKENI. There are 16 residues in the CDR3. V trimming: 2 bases; J trimming: 2 bases; junction bases outside the gene matches: 5. Based on the CDR3 plus reference TRBV18 and TRBJ2-3, the full variable domain is NAGVMQNPRHLVRRRGQEARLRCSPMKGHSHVYWYRQLPEEGLKFMVYLQKENIIDESGMPKERFSAEFPKEGPSILRIQQVVRGDSAAYFCASSPGQGPATDTQYFGPGTRLTVL.

This clone is labeled medium-sized (0.01 to 0.1%). The chain employs TRBV20-1 and TRBJ2-7; either TRBD1 or TRBD2 may fit D (5 bases each). Deletions cut 6 bases from V and 6 bases from J, with 21 bases between. Germline loops: CDR1 DFQATT, CDR2 SNEGSKA (reference sequence). The CDR3 covers 14 residues. CDR3 loop: CSADYRGRGSEQYF. CDR3 DNA sequence: TGCAGTGCAGACTATCGGGGCCGGGGTTCCGAGCAGTACTTC.

J is TRBJ2-7 and V is TRBV28; 13 bases agree with TRBD2. This CDR3 contains 18 residues. V lost 1 base to trimming and J lost 7 bases; unmatched junction nucleotides: 13. Germline CDR1 reads MDHEN; CDR2 reads SYDVKM. CDR3 region: CASSLSLGLAGPFAEQYF. CDR3 nucleotides: TGTGCCAGCAGTTTATCCCTGGGACTAGCGGGGCCTTTTGCGGAGCAGTACTTC.

This clone was observed at least ten times. The chain combines TRBV4-1 with TRBJ2-5, with no clear D. The germline V gene has CDR1 MGHRA and CDR2 YSYEKL. The CDR3 has 16 amino acids. Trimming stripped 1 base from V and 1 base from J, with 13 bases between. DNA of the CDR3: TGCGCCAGCAGCCAAGTTGGCTTGGCAGTCCAAGAGACCCAGTACTTC. Protein product: CASSQVGLAVQETQYF.

Many counts were recorded for this clone. The chain has TRBV9 and TRBJ1-1; 7 bases map to TRBD1. Germline values: CDR1 SGDLS, CDR2 YYNGEE. Losses at the gene ends were 3 bases for V and 5 bases for J; bases not matched to a gene: 10. The CDR3 has 15 amino acids. DNA for the CDR3: TGTGCCAGCAGCGCAGAACAGGGGCGAGGAACTGAAGCTTTCTTT. Translation: CASSAEQGRGTEAFF.

The sample holds a few counts of this clone. The chain is built from TRBV19 and TRBJ2-7; TRBD1 agrees at 7 bases. The V and J ends lost 3 bases and 3 bases, in that order; junction bases with no gene match: 11. This CDR3 is built from 16 residues. Germline values: CDR1 LNHDA, CDR2 SQIVND (reference sequence). CDR3 protein: CASSISRGRGIYEQYF. CDR3 bases: TGTGCCAGTAGTATCAGCCGGGGCAGGGGGATCTACGAGCAGTACTTC.

This sequence joins TRBV19 and TRBJ2-1; 10 bases align to TRBD1. The germline CDR1 and CDR2 sequences are LNHDA and SQIVND (reference sequence). The CDR3 has 17 amino acids. With V trimmed by 4 bases and J by 6 bases, 12 bases remained unmatched. CDR3 sequence: CASSRGTGEDLRNEQFF. CDR3 DNA sequence: TGTGCCAGTAGTAGAGGGACAGGGGAAGACCTTCGCAATGAGCAGTTCTTC.

This clone was counted a few times. The V call is TRBV12-3 or TRBV12-4, the J call TRBJ1-1, with 8 bases lining up with TRBD1. After removal of 5 bases from V and 7 bases from J, the junction contained 12 bases not matched to a gene. This CDR3 comprises 15 residues. Written as DNA, the CDR3 is TGTGCCAGCAGTCCCCGGACAGGGTCTCCCTTTGAAGCTTTCTTT. It is translated as CASSPRTGSPFEAFF.

This chain uses TRBV6-2 or TRBV6-3 with TRBJ1-1, with TRBD1 matching 9 bases. CDR1 is MNHEY, CDR2 SVGEGT, per germline. V shed 0 bases, J shed 4 bases, and the junction held 3 bases outside the gene matches. The CDR3 sequence is 15 residues long. The CDR3 region has the DNA TGTGCCAGCAGTTACTCGACAGGGGGTTTCACTGAAGCTTTCTTT. Translation: CASSYSTGGFTEAFF.

Ten or more counts support this clone. The chain carries TRBV7-9 and TRBJ1-1; D is undetermined. V was cut by 5 bases and J by 10 bases, with 14 bases left in between. This CDR3 region has 12 residues. Germline V gene lookup returns CDR1 SEHNR and CDR2 FQNEAQ (reference sequence). The CDR3 coding sequence is TGTGCCAGCAGCCAGTCGATTGAGGGAGCTTTCTTT. Protein: CASSQSIEGAFF.

This clone was found many times. The gene calls are TRBV5-1 and TRBJ1-1; D remains ambiguous. Trimming shortened V by 5 bases and J by 1 base, and 15 bases separated the two germline ends. Germline-derived CDR1 and CDR2 are SGHRS and YFSETQ. This CDR3 spans 15 amino acids. The CDR3 DNA reads TGCGCCAGCAGGGACCCCAGGAGATCGAACACTGAAGCTTTCTTT. This translates into CASRDPRRSNTEAFF.